Shown below are 8 T cell receptor beta chains from a single sample sequenced in a study of T cells in Graves' hyperthyroidism and ophthalmopathy. RNA transcripts yielded amplified TCR beta CDR3 regions. HTBI primers were employed in a first-round RT-PCR of the TCR CDR3. From the multiplex PCR reads, TCRdb called clonotypes with MiXCR, one entry per CDR3 protein. The sample carries roughly 100,000 distinct CDR3 sequences, roughly 40% recorded once. Input material: peripheral blood or thyroid tissue (not recorded which). These TCRs come from a woman aged 25 to 45 with Graves' hyperthyroidism.

The V gene is TRBV2, the J gene TRBJ1-1; 12 bases align to TRBD1. This CDR3 region has 14 residues. Germline CDR1 reads SNHLY; CDR2 reads FYNNEI. With 4 bases clipped from V and 8 bases from J, the junction kept 5 bases outside the gene matches. The CDR3 spells CASSGGQGALEAFF. In nucleotides, the CDR3 is TGTGCCAGCAGTGGGGGACAGGGGGCACTAGAAGCTTTCTTT.

This clonotype was found once. V gene TRBV24-1 combines with J gene TRBJ1-3; D gene unclear. CDR1 KGHDR and CDR2 SFDVKD come from the germline V gene. Trimming pared 5 bases from V and 9 bases from J, leaving 7 bases between. The CDR3 extends over 11 amino acids. The CDR3 region is CATSGGSTIYF. The DNA for the CDR3 is TGTGCCACCAGTGGTGGGAGCACCATATATTTT.

This clonotype was seen ten or more times. V usage is TRBV5-8 and J usage is TRBJ2-5; 9 bases map to TRBD1. V lost 4 bases, J lost 5 bases, and 12 bases stayed unmatched. CDR1 is SGHTS and CDR2 is YDEGEE in the germline V gene. The CDR3 has 16 residues. The DNA of the CDR3 is TGTGCCAGCAGCCTCTTTAGGGGACAGGGTTTCGAGACCCAGTACTTC. Translating it yields CASSLFRGQGFETQYF.

The table lists this clonotype with many counts. The rearrangement uses TRBV14 and TRBJ2-5, with D hard to call. The germline CDR1 and CDR2 sequences are SGHDN and FVKESK. The CDR3 spans 16 residues. Trimming took off 2 bases at V and 7 bases at J, with 20 bases between the two ends. The CDR3 is CASSQSMDGSIWTQYF. The CDR3 nucleotides read TGTGCCAGCAGCCAATCGATGGACGGGTCTATTTGGACCCAGTACTTC.

The V call is TRBV28, the J call TRBJ2-7; 9 bases are shared with TRBD1. Trimming at V came to 7 bases and at J to 5 bases, leaving 6 bases not matched to a gene. The CDR3 spans 13 residues. Germline V gene lookup returns CDR1 MDHEN and CDR2 SYDVKM. The CDR3 DNA sequence: TGTGCCAGCACGGGACAGGGCTACCACGAGCAGTACTTC. This codes for CASTGQGYHEQYF.

This clonotype was recorded at least ten times. The J gene is TRBJ1-5, the V gene TRBV9; 8 bases match TRBD1. The trim removed 5 bases at V and 4 bases at J, leaving 14 bases unmatched. This CDR3 is 17 amino acids long. The V gene's germline CDR1 is SGDLS and CDR2 YYNGEE. DNA for the CDR3: TGTGCCAGCAGTTTATCGGGGGGGACAGGCCCAAATCAGCCCCAGCATTTT. This encodes CASSLSGGTGPNQPQHF. The whole variable domain, remainder taken from reference TRBV9 and TRBJ1-5, is DSGVTQTPKHLITATGQRVTLRCSPRSGDLSVYWYQQSLDQGLQFLIQYYNGEERAKGNILERFSAQQFPDLHSELNLSSLELGDSALYFCASSLSGGTGPNQPQHFGDGTRLSIL.

A single count supports this clonotype. The chain is built from TRBV7-2 and TRBJ2-5; 9 bases line up with TRBD2. The germline CDR1 and CDR2 sequences are SGHTA and FQGNSA. Unmatched junction bases numbered 9, after V lost 3 bases and J lost 4 bases. The CDR3 consists of 16 residues. CDR3: CASSFPRGAGGETQYF. The CDR3 bases are TGTGCCAGCAGCTTTCCCAGGGGAGCGGGAGGAGAGACCCAGTACTTC.

This clonotype was detected many times. The chain joins TRBV4-2 to TRBJ1-2; TRBD1 might be the D (6 bases). V shed 0 bases and J shed 4 bases, with 12 bases lying between them. The CDR3 sequence is 15 residues long. Germline values: CDR1 LGHNA, CDR2 YNFKEQ. CDR3 nucleotide sequence: TGTGCCAGCAGCCAAGAGAAGGGGGGCTTCTATGGCTACACCTTC. Translating it yields CASSQEKGGFYGYTF.